The rows below give T cell receptor beta chains drawn from one sample of a study of human T cells and chemical hapten exposure. TCRdb fed the RACE reads into MiXCR, producing one record per CDR3 protein. Of some 87,000 distinct CDR3 sequences in the sample, around a tenth were seen once. The source material was whole blood, sampled in connection with sensitization to the hapten diphenylcyclopropenone (DPC). Receptors originate from a woman aged 50 to 65 with alopecia areata. Some clones in this sample may be carry-over from other donors' samples. CDR3s include the opening cysteine and the closing phenylalanine or tryptophan. A D gene is named only where the DNA matches it firmly. Not every row has a clone size; where given, it reads once, few, many or a size class.

>TRBJ2-7|many|TRBV7-2|NA
CASSLGGPVDEQYF
TGTGCCAGCTCCCTTGGAGGGCCCGTTGACGAGCAGTACTTC
>TRBJ2-6|few|TRBV29-1|NA
CSVRVSGANVLTF
TGCAGCGTCAGGGTCTCTGGGGCCAACGTCCTGACTTTC
>TRBJ1-5|NA|TRBV20-1|NA
CSARGGAFNQPQHF
TGCAGTGCTAGAGGAGGGGCCTTCAATCAGCCCCAGCATTTT
>TRBJ1-3|NA|TRBV27|NA
CASSRGSPGNTIYF
TGTGCCAGCAGTCGGGGATCGCCTGGAAACACCATATATTTT
>TRBJ2-7|NA|TRBV25-1|NA
CASRTDNSYEQYF
TGTGCCAGCAGGACAGATAACTCCTACGAGCAGTACTTC
>TRBJ2-7|few|TRBV20-1|TRBD2
CSALEQGTSGRYEQYF
TGCAGTGCCCTCGAGCAAGGGACTAGCGGGAGATACGAGCAGTACTTC
>TRBJ2-1|NA|TRBV5-1|NA
CASSLGGASYNEQFF
TGCGCCAGCAGCTTGGGGGGAGCGTCCTACAATGAGCAGTTCTTC
>TRBJ2-7|NA|TRBV5-1|NA
CASSLENEQYF
TGCGCCAGCAGCTTGGAGAACGAGCAGTACTTC
>TRBJ2-1|NA|TRBV7-2|TRBD2
CASSNIGFTSGDNEQFF
TGTGCCAGCAGCAATATAGGTTTTACTAGCGGAGACAATGAGCAGTTCTTC
>TRBJ2-3|NA|TRBV11-2|NA
CASSPAGFVGDTQYF
TGTGCCAGCAGCCCCGCGGGCTTCGTGGGAGATACGCAGTATTTT
>TRBJ1-6|NA|TRBV6-5|NA
CASSYGGSSPLHF
TGTGCCAGCAGTTACGGGGGGAGTTCACCCCTCCACTTT
>TRBJ1-2|NA|TRBV20-1|NA
CSARPGALYGYTF
TGCAGTGCCAGACCGGGGGCCCTCTATGGCTACACCTTC
>TRBJ2-3|NA|TRBV4-1|TRBD2
CASSRVSGTSGSTQYF
TGCGCCAGCAGCCGCGTATCCGGGACTAGCGGGAGTACGCAGTATTTT
>TRBJ1-1|few|TRBV20-1|NA
CSSGGGQDTEAFF
TGCAGTTCTGGGGGCGGTCAGGACACTGAAGCTTTCTTT
>TRBJ1-2|many|TRBV5-1|NA
CASSPAQGTYGYTF
TGCGCCAGCAGCCCGGCACAGGGTACCTATGGCTACACCTTC
>TRBJ1-2|few|TRBV25-1|NA
CASQMGNYGYTF
TGTGCCAGTCAAATGGGGAACTATGGCTACACCTTC
>TRBJ2-1|NA|TRBV29-1|NA
CSVERSSYNEQFF
TGCAGCGTTGAGCGGAGCTCCTACAATGAGCAGTTCTTC
>TRBJ2-1|many|TRBV11-3|TRBD2
CASSLDAGGPQFF
TGTGCCAGCAGCTTAGATGCGGGAGGCCCGCAGTTCTTC
>TRBJ2-1|many|TRBV9|NA
CASSEASAIYNEQFF
TGTGCCAGCTCGGAGGCCTCGGCGATATACAATGAGCAGTTCTTC
>TRBJ2-5|few|TRBV28|NA
CASSPGQAVHQETQYF
TGTGCCAGCAGTCCTGGGCAGGCTGTGCACCAAGAGACCCAGTACTTC
>TRBJ2-1|few|TRBV20-1|TRBD2
CSARGRREGLNEQFF
TGCAGTGCTAGAGGGAGGCGGGAGGGCCTTAATGAGCAGTTCTTC
>TRBJ2-7|NA|TRBV19|TRBD1
CASSIQTGTGYPYEQYF
TGTGCCAGTAGTATCCAGACCGGGACAGGGTACCCCTACGAGCAGTACTTC
>TRBJ2-7|many|TRBV2|NA
CASSETANEQYF
TGTGCCAGCAGTGAAACGGCGAACGAGCAGTACTTC
>TRBJ1-2|NA|TRBV6-1|TRBD1
CASIHRGYGYTF
TGTGCCAGCATTCACAGGGGATATGGCTACACCTTC
>TRBJ1-5|many|TRBV6-1|NA
CASTQGRGYNQPQHF
TGTGCCAGCACCCAGGGCAGGGGATACAATCAGCCCCAGCATTTT
>TRBJ2-1|NA|TRBV6-2/TRBV6-3|TRBD2
CASNSIAGGRYNEQFF
TGTGCCAGCAATTCCATAGCGGGAGGGCGCTACAATGAGCAGTTCTTC
>TRBJ2-2|NA|TRBV12-3/TRBV12-4|NA
CASSDGLQPTGELFF
TGTGCCAGCAGTGACGGCCTCCAGCCCACCGGGGAGCTGTTTTTT
>TRBJ2-5|NA|TRBV29-1|TRBD2
CSAGRVGETQYF
TGCAGCGCTGGGAGGGTCGGAGAGACCCAGTACTTC
>TRBJ2-1|few|TRBV5-1|TRBD1
CASSLDSLVGGDEQFF
TGCGCCAGCAGCTTGGACTCCCTAGTAGGGGGCGATGAGCAGTTCTTC
>TRBJ2-7|NA|TRBV3-1|TRBD2
CASSQGGSGRQYF
TGTGCCAGCAGCCAAGGAGGGAGCGGGAGGCAATACTTC
>TRBJ2-5|few|TRBV27|TRBD2
CASSPRTSGIGRQETQYF
TGTGCCAGCAGCCCCCGCACTAGCGGGATCGGGCGGCAAGAGACCCAGTACTTC
>TRBJ1-4|few|TRBV29-1|TRBD1
CSVEAPGQGSIF
TGCAGCGTTGAAGCCCCGGGACAGGGTTCGATTTTT
>TRBJ1-5|many|TRBV6-1|NA
CATSDGFSNQPQHF
TGTGCCACCTCGGACGGTTTTAGCAATCAGCCCCAGCATTTT
>TRBJ1-5|NA|TRBV29-1|NA
CSVEQGDNQPQHF
TGCAGCGTTGAACAGGGAGACAATCAGCCCCAGCATTTT
>TRBJ1-1|NA|TRBV5-1|NA
CASSTQLNTEAFF
TGCGCCAGCAGCACTCAACTAAACACTGAAGCTTTCTTT
>TRBJ1-2|NA|TRBV10-3|NA
CAISESDLIEGYTF
TGTGCCATCAGTGAGTCGGACTTGATAGAGGGCTACACCTTC
>TRBJ2-2|few|TRBV7-6|TRBD1
CASSSYRGANTGELFF
TGTGCCAGCAGCAGCTACAGGGGGGCGAACACCGGGGAGCTGTTTTTT